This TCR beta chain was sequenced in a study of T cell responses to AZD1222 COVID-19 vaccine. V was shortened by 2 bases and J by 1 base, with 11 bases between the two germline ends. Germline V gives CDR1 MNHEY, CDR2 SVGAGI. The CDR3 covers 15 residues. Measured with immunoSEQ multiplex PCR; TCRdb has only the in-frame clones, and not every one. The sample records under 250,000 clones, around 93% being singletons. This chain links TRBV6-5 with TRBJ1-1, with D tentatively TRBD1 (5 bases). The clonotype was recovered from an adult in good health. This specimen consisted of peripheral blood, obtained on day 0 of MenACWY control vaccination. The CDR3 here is CASSYTRGGNTEAFF. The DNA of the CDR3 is TGTGCCAGCAGTTACACCCGTGGGGGGAACACTGAAGCTTTCTTT.